Presented here are 7 T cell receptor beta chains from one specimen sequenced in a study of blood T cell repertoires in COVID-19. Clones were sequenced by immunoSEQ multiplex PCR, and TCRdb holds only the in-frame ones, with some missing. The sample has about 140,000 clones; over 60% are singletons. Source material: peripheral blood. The source of these receptors is a woman aged 45-65 years with active or convalescent COVID-19.

The CDR3 is CASSGQGDEQFF. In DNA form, the CDR3 reads TGTGCCAGCAGTGGACAGGGCGATGAGCAGTTCTTC. V usage is TRBV11-3 and J usage is TRBJ2-1; 8 bases match TRBD1. This CDR3 contains 12 residues. V lost 6 bases, J lost 8 bases, and 3 bases stayed unmatched. CDR1 is SGHNT and CDR2 is YENEEA in the germline V gene. The full variable domain, rest sourced from reference TRBV11-3 and TRBJ2-1, is EAGVVQSPRYKIIEKKQPVAFWCNPISGHNTLYWYLQNLGQGPELLIRYENEEAVDDSQLPKDRFSAERLKGVDSTLKIQPAELGDSAVYLCASSGQGDEQFFGPGTRLTVL.

The rearrangement links TRBV4-3 to TRBJ2-7, with 9 bases matching TRBD2. The germline CDR1 and CDR2 sequences are LGHNA and YSLEER. V was pared by 0 bases and J by 0 bases, with 3 bases of the junction left unmatched. The CDR3 has 16 residues. CDR3 nucleotide sequence: TGCGCCAGCAGCCAAGACCCTAGCGGGGCCTCCTACGAGCAGTACTTC. This gives the protein CASSQDPSGASYEQYF.

The J gene is TRBJ1-1, the V gene TRBV10-3, with D perhaps matching TRBD1 (5 bases). The CDR3 covers 16 residues. Germline loops: CDR1 ENHRY, CDR2 SYGVKD. V was cut by 3 bases and J by 4 bases, with 18 bases left in between. The CDR3 reads CAISDREEEWFTEAFF. The DNA of the CDR3 is TGTGCCATCAGTGACAGGGAAGAGGAGTGGTTCACTGAAGCTTTCTTT.

The V and J genes are TRBV28 and TRBJ2-1, with a weak D call TRBD1 (6 bases). The CDR3 contains 15 residues. Per germline, CDR1 MDHEN and CDR2 SYDVKM. V was pared by 8 bases and J by 7 bases, with 21 bases between. The CDR3 DNA reads as TGTGCCAGCTCCTCCGGGGACACTTCCAGGAATGAGCAGTTCTTC. Translation: CASSSGDTSRNEQFF.

The chain joins TRBV9 to TRBJ2-6, with 7 bases aligning to TRBD1. Trimming cost V 3 bases and J 0 bases; bases outside gene matches: 9. The germline gives CDR1 SGDLS, CDR2 YYNGEE. The CDR3 covers 18 residues. CDR3 sequence reads: CASSGVDRAFSGANVLTF. The CDR3 nucleotides read TGTGCCAGCAGCGGGGTCGACAGGGCGTTCTCTGGGGCCAACGTCCTGACTTTC.

The rearrangement uses TRBV3-1 (or the pseudogene TRBV3-2) and TRBJ1-4, with TRBD1 as a possible D gene (5 bases). CDR1 LGHDT and CDR2 YNNKEL come from the germline V gene (reference sequence). V shed 4 bases and J shed 0 bases, with 12 bases lying between them. The CDR3 runs 16 residues. The CDR3 nucleotides read TGTGCCAGCAGCCTTTTCTCGGGGGCAACTAATGAAAAACTGTTTTTT. Its translation: CASSLFSGATNEKLFF.

The table lists this clone with a few counts. The CDR3 DNA follows: TGTGCCAGCAGGCGGAGAGGGCAGCCCAACACTGAAGCTTTCTTT. Its protein is CASRRRGQPNTEAFF. The rearrangement uses TRBV6-5 and TRBJ1-1; D call uncertain. The ends were cut back, 6 bases at V and 2 bases at J, with 16 bases in the middle. The CDR3 totals 15 residues. Per the germline V gene, CDR1 is MNHEY and CDR2 is SVGAGI.